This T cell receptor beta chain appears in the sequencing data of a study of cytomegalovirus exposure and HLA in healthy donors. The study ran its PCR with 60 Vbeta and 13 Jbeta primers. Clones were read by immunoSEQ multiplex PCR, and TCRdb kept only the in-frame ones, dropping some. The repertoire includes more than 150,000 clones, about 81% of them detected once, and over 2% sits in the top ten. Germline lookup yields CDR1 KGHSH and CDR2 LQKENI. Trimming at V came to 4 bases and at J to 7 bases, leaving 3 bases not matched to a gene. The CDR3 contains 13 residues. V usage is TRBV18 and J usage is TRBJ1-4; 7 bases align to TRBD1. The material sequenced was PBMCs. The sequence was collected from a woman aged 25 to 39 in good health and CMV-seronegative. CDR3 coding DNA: TGTGCCAGCTCACAGGGGGCAGGTGAAAAACTGTTTTTT. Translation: CASSQGAGEKLFF.